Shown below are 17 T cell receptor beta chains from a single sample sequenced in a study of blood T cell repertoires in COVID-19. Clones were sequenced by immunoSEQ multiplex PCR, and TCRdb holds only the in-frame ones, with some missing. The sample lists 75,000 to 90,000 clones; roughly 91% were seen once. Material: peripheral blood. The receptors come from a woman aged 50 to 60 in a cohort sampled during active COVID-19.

The CDR3 reads CASSPGQFSGANVLTF. The CDR3 DNA follows: TGCGCCAGCAGCCCCGGACAGTTCTCTGGGGCCAACGTCCTGACTTTC. The genes are TRBV5-1 and TRBJ2-6; D perhaps matches TRBD1 (6 bases). The V gene lost 4 bases and the J gene lost 0 bases, with 11 bases spanning the gap. The CDR3 extends over 16 amino acids. Germline V gene data show CDR1 as SGHRS and CDR2 as YFSETQ.

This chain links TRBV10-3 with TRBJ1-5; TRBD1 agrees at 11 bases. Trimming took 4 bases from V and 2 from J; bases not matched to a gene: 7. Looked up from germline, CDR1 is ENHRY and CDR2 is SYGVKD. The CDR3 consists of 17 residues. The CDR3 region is CAISVDRGLGGNQPQHF. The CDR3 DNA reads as TGTGCCATCAGTGTGGACAGGGGGCTTGGAGGCAATCAGCCCCAGCATTTT.

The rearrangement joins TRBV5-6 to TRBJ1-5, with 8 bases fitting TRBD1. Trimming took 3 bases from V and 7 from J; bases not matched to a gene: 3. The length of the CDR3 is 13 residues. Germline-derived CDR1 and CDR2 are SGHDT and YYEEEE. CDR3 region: CASSSQGAQPQHF. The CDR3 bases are TGTGCCAGCAGCTCCCAGGGGGCCCAGCCCCAGCATTTT. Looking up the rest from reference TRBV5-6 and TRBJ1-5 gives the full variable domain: DAGVTQSPTHLIKTRGQQVTLRCSPKSGHDTVSWYQQALGQGPQFIFQYYEEEERQRGNFPDRFSGHQFPNYSSELNVNALLLGDSALYLCASSSQGAQPQHFGDGTRLSIL.

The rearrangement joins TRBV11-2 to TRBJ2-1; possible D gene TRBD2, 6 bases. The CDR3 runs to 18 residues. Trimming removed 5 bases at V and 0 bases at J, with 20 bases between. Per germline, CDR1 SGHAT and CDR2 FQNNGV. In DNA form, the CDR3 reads TGTGCCAGCAGCCCGAGGTGGCGGGGAGTAAGCTCCTACAATGAGCAGTTCTTC. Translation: CASSPRWRGVSSYNEQFF.

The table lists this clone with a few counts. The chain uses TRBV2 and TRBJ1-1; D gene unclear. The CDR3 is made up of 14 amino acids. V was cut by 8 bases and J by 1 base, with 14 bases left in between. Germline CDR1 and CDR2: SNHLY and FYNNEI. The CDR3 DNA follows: TGTGCCAGCGGCCAGAGGGTTCAGAACACTGAAGCTTTCTTT. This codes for CASGQRVQNTEAFF.

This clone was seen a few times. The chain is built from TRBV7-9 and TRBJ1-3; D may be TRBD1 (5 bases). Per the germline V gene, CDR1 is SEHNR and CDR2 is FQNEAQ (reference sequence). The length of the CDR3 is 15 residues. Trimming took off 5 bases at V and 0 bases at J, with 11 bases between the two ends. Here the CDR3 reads CASSPGLSSGNTIYF. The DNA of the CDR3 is TGTGCCAGCAGCCCGGGACTCAGCTCTGGAAACACCATATATTTT.

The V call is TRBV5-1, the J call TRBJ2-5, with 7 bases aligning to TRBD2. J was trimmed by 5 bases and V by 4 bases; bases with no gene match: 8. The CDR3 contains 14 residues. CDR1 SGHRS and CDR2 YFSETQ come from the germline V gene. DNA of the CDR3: TGCGCCAGCAGCCGCCCAACCGGGGGGGAGACCCAGTACTTC. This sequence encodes CASSRPTGGETQYF.

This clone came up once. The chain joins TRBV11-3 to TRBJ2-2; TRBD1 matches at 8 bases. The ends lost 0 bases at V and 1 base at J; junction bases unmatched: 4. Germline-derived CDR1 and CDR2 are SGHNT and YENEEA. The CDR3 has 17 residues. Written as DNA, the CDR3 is TGTGCCAGCAGCTTAGAACAGGGGGTCGGGAACACCGGGGAGCTGTTTTTT. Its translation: CASSLEQGVGNTGELFF.

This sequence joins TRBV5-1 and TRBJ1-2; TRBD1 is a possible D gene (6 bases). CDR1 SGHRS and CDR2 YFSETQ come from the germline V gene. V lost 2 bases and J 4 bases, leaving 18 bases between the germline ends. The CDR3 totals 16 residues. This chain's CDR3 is CASSLQGSGPLYGYTF. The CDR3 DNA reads TGCGCCAGCAGCTTACAGGGCTCCGGGCCCCTCTATGGCTACACCTTC.

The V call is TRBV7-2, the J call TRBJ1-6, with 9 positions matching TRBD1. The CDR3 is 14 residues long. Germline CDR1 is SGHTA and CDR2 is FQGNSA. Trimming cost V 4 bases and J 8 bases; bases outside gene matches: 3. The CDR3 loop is CASSSGQGYSPLHF. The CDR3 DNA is TGTGCCAGCAGCTCAGGACAGGGGTATTCACCCCTCCACTTT.

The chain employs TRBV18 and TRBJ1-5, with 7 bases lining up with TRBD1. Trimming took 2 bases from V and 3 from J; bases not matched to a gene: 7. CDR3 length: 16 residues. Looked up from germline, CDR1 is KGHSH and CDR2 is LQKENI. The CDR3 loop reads CASSPSVGGNNQPQHF. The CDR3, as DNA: TGTGCCAGCTCACCATCGGTAGGGGGCAACAATCAGCCCCAGCATTTT.

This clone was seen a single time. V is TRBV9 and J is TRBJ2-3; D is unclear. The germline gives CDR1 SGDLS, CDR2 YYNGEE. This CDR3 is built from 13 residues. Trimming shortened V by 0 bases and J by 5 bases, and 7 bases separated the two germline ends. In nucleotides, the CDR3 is TGTGCCAGCAGCGTAGTTGGCCGAGATACGCAGTATTTT. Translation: CASSVVGRDTQYF.

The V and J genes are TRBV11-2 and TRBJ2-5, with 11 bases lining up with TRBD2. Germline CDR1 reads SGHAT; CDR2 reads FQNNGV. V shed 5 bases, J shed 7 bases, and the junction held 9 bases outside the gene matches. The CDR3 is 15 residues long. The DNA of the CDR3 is TGTGCCAGCAGCCACACACTAGCGGGGGTGGTGACCCAGTACTTC. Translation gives CASSHTLAGVVTQYF.

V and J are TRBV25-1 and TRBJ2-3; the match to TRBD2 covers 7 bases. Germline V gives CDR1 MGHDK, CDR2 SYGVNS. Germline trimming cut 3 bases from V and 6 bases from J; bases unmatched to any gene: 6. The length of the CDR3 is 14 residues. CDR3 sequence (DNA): TGTGCCAGCAGTGATGGGGGGAGGGGTGATACGCAGTATTTT. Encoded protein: CASSDGGRGDTQYF. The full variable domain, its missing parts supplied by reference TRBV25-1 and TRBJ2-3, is EADIYQTPRYLVIGTGKKITLECSQTMGHDKMYWYQQDPGMELHLIHYSYGVNSTEKGDLSSESTVSRIRTEHFPLTLESARPSHTSQYLCASSDGGRGDTQYFGPGTRLTVL.

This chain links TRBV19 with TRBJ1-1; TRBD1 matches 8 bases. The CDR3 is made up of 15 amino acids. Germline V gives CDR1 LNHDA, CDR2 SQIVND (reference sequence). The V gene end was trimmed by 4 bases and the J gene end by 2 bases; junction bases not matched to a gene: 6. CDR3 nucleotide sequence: TGTGCCAGTAGTACATACAGGGGGGGAAACACTGAAGCTTTCTTT. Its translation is CASSTYRGGNTEAFF.

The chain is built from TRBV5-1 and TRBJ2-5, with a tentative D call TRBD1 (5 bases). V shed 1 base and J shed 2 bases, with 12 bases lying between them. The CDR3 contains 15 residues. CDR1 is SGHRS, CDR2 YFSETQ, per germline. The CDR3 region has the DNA TGCGCCAGCAGCTTGACTGCAGGGCGGCAAGAGACCCAGTACTTC. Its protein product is CASSLTAGRQETQYF.

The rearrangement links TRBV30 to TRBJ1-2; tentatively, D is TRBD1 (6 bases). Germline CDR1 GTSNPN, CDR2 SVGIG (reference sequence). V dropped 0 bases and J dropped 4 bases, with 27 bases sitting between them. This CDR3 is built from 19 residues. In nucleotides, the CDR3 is TGTGCCTGGAGTGTCATTCACAGGCATGCACAGGGATCCCTCTATGGCTACACCTTC. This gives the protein CAWSVIHRHAQGSLYGYTF.